The 19 T cell receptor beta chains below all came from one sample that was sequenced in a study of shared T cell receptors in the human thymus. Here immunoSEQ multiplex PCR was the method, and the copy in TCRdb shows in-frame clones only, minus some. The sample contains approximately 580,000 clones, around three quarters of which appear only once. The sample was also linked to a second study, of human thymus T cells.

Sample: thymocytes. These receptors came from a boy in the first two years of life with a congenital heart defect.

V and J are TRBV18 and TRBJ2-7; TRBD2 matches at 11 bases. J gave up 6 bases and V 5 bases, and 6 bases lay outside the gene matches. Germline values: CDR1 KGHSH, CDR2 LQKENI. CDR3 length: 14 amino acids. For the CDR3, the DNA is TGTGCCAGCTCAAGACTAGCGGGAAAAGGCGAGCAGTACTTC. It yields the protein CASSRLAGKGEQYF.

This clone was counted between two and nine times. The genes are TRBV4-2 and TRBJ2-3, with TRBD2 identical over 7 bases. CDR3 size: 17 residues. V gave up 3 bases and J gave up 0 bases; unmatched junction bases: 9. Looked up from germline, CDR1 is LGHNA and CDR2 is YNFKEQ. In nucleotides, the CDR3 is TGTGCCAGCAGCCAGCGACTAGTGGGAGGGAGCACAGATACGCAGTATTTT. Amino acids: CASSQRLVGGSTDTQYF.

The rearrangement links TRBV6-5 to TRBJ1-5, with a tentative D call TRBD1 (6 bases). V was trimmed by 3 bases and J by 7 bases, leaving 16 bases between them. Germline-derived CDR1 and CDR2 are MNHEY and SVGAGI. The CDR3 is 15 residues long. CDR3 DNA: TGTGCCAGCAGTTATTCACACAGGGATTTACAGCCCCAGCATTTT. Protein: CASSYSHRDLQPQHF.

V and J are TRBV7-8 and TRBJ2-2, with a weak D call TRBD1 (5 bases). V lost 5 bases and J lost 3, with 25 bases in between. The CDR3 loop spans 19 amino acids. Looked up from germline, CDR1 is SGHVS and CDR2 is FQNEAQ. The CDR3 coding sequence is TGTGCCAGCAGCCAAAAGGGTTTGGAGACCAGGGCATACACCGGGGAGCTGTTTTTT. Its translation is CASSQKGLETRAYTGELFF.

This clone came up a few times. The chain carries TRBV27 and TRBJ1-4; maybe TRBD1 (6 bases). This CDR3 contains 16 residues. Trimming took 3 bases from V and 2 from J, leaving 13 bases between them. Germline CDR1 MNHEY, CDR2 SMNVEV (reference sequence). The CDR3 DNA reads TGTGCCAGCAGTTTTAAGGGGGTCGTCACTAATGAAAAACTGTTTTTT. It encodes CASSFKGVVTNEKLFF.

J is TRBJ2-5 and V is TRBV5-6; a possible D gene is TRBD2 (7 bases). The CDR3 runs 17 residues. V lost 3 bases, J lost 0 bases, and 18 bases lay in between. Germline CDR1 and CDR2: SGHDT and YYEEEE. The CDR3 DNA follows: TGTGCCAGCAGCTGCCAGGTGGGGGGGCGGAACCAAGAGACCCAGTACTTC. Protein sequence: CASSCQVGGRNQETQYF.

CDR3: CASSWLVSDTQYF. The CDR3 DNA reads TGTGCCAGCAGCTGGCTAGTGTCAGATACGCAGTATTTT. The rearrangement joins TRBV7-2 to TRBJ2-3, with unresolved D. The ends were cut back, 4 bases at V and 4 bases at J, with 9 bases in the middle. Germline values: CDR1 SGHTA, CDR2 FQGNSA. There are 13 residues in the CDR3.

V and J are TRBV5-8 and TRBJ2-7, with 7 bases aligning to TRBD1. Trimming took 5 bases from V and 5 from J; bases not matched to a gene: 10. CDR1 and CDR2 from the germline V gene are SGHTS and YDEGEE. This CDR3 region has 14 residues. The chain's CDR3 is CASRPFDRVDEQYF. The CDR3 coding sequence is TGTGCCAGCAGGCCATTCGACAGGGTCGACGAGCAGTACTTC.

V usage is TRBV6-5 and J usage is TRBJ1-1; 11 positions agree with TRBD1. V lost 6 bases to trimming and J lost 5 bases; unmatched junction nucleotides: 2. From germline, CDR1 is MNHEY and CDR2 SVGAGI. The CDR3 spans 13 residues. The CDR3 is CASRGQGETEAFF. The DNA for the CDR3 is TGTGCCAGCAGGGGACAGGGGGAGACTGAAGCTTTCTTT.

The genes are TRBV28 and TRBJ2-3; D remains ambiguous. CDR1 is MDHEN and CDR2 is SYDVKM in the germline V gene. The CDR3 extends over 19 amino acids. The ends were cut back, 7 bases at V and 0 bases at J, with 26 bases in the middle. CDR3 residues: CASMELSSHTYSSTDTQYF. The CDR3 nucleotides are TGTGCCAGCATGGAGTTGTCTTCCCACACTTACTCTAGCACAGATACGCAGTATTTT.

V and J are TRBV28 and TRBJ2-7, with 7 bases that match TRBD2. J lost 10 bases, V lost 4 bases, and 19 bases had no gene match. This CDR3 is built from 16 residues. CDR1 and CDR2 from the germline V gene are MDHEN and SYDVKM. CDR3: CASSCYGPQREIVQYF. CDR3 bases: TGTGCCAGCAGTTGCTATGGCCCTCAGCGGGAAATCGTCCAGTACTTC.

The rearrangement joins TRBV25-1 to TRBJ2-7, with D perhaps matching TRBD2 (6 bases). Germline assignment: CDR1 MGHDK and CDR2 SYGVNS. CDR3 length equals 15 residues. Between the trimmed V and J ends, which lost 3 bases and 1 base, there was a span of 13 bases. For the CDR3, the DNA is TGTGCCAGCAGTGAGGGTGGCGGGAAGTCCTACGAGCAGTACTTC. This sequence encodes CASSEGGGKSYEQYF.

The chain carries TRBV5-4 and TRBJ2-3, with D possibly matching TRBD2 (5 bases). The CDR3 totals 12 residues. Trimming stripped 0 bases from V and 10 bases from J, with 9 bases between. From germline, CDR1 is SGHNT and CDR2 YYREEE (reference sequence). The chain's CDR3 is CASSLGGYAQYF. The CDR3 coding sequence is TGTGCCAGCAGCTTGGGAGGGTATGCGCAGTATTTT.

J is TRBJ1-1 and V is TRBV6-7; TRBD1 might be the D (6 bases). TRBV6-7 is an open reading frame whose function is uncertain. Trimming left V 5 bases short and J 1 base short, with 11 bases between. The CDR3 totals 14 residues. This CDR3 reads CASSAWTENTEAFF. The CDR3 DNA reads TGTGCCAGCAGTGCCTGGACAGAGAACACTGAAGCTTTCTTT.

This rearrangement joins TRBV11-2 to TRBJ2-1, with a possible D match to TRBD2 (6 bases). Germline V gives CDR1 SGHAT, CDR2 FQNNGV. With 5 bases removed from V and 6 bases from J, the gap between germline ends came to 14 bases. This CDR3 spans 14 amino acids. The CDR3 region is CASSPRPEGNEQFF. DNA of the CDR3: TGTGCCAGCAGCCCGCGGCCGGAGGGCAATGAGCAGTTCTTC.

This chain links TRBV6-1 with TRBJ2-7; D is undetermined. There are 10 residues in the CDR3. V was shortened by 7 bases and J by 7 bases, with 8 bases between the two germline ends. The germline gives CDR1 MNHNS, CDR2 SASEGT. The CDR3 here is CASKMSEQYF. In DNA form, the CDR3 reads TGTGCCAGCAAAATGAGTGAGCAGTACTTC.

V usage is TRBV4-1 and J usage is TRBJ2-7, with TRBD2 as a possible D gene (7 bases). CDR1 and CDR2 from the germline V gene are MGHRA and YSYEKL. The CDR3 length is 13 residues. Trimming pared 3 bases from V and 6 bases from J, leaving 12 bases between. DNA for the CDR3: TGCGCCAGCAGCCACAATAGGGGGGGCGAGCAGTACTTC. Protein sequence: CASSHNRGGEQYF.

The chain combines TRBV27 with TRBJ2-1; TRBD1 matches 9 bases. The CDR3 consists of 16 residues. Germline CDR1 reads MNHEY; CDR2 reads SMNVEV (reference sequence). V was clipped by 6 bases and J by 6 bases; unmatched bases: 12. The CDR3 loop reads CASRPLRDRACNEQFF. Here the CDR3 DNA reads TGTGCCAGCAGACCTCTGAGGGACAGGGCATGCAATGAGCAGTTCTTC.

The V call is TRBV30, the J call TRBJ2-7; 9 nucleotides match TRBD1. The germline V gene has CDR1 GTSNPN and CDR2 SVGIG (reference sequence). The CDR3 extends over 14 amino acids. Trimming removed 7 bases from V and 2 bases from J; junction bases left unmatched: 9. Written as DNA, the CDR3 is TGTGCCTCTTACACAGGGGGCGTCGCCTACGAGCAGTACTTC. Protein product: CASYTGGVAYEQYF.